The TCR beta chain under discussion was sequenced for a study of T cell responses to AZD1222 COVID-19 vaccine. Turning to this clone: The antigen is undetermined.

General study findings and limits: Repertoire samples came only from after the peak T cell response. Among vaccine-associated CD4 TCRs, coverage spanned spike, with dominance at 160-218 and 743-854. Donors skewed white British and female; clonal diversity was possibly underestimated.

Clones were sequenced by immunoSEQ multiplex PCR, and TCRdb holds only the in-frame ones, with some missing. The table records some 120,000 clones, 88% of them present only once. Trimming left V 2 bases short and J 3 bases short, with 14 bases between. Germline-derived CDR1 and CDR2 are MRHNA and SNTAGT. This CDR3 is built from 15 residues. The sequencing used peripheral blood, collected on day 0 of MenACWY control vaccination. This sequence originates from an adult in good health. The J gene is TRBJ2-7, the V gene TRBV6-4, with D unclear. The chain's CDR3 is CASSDTQSRYYEQYF. The CDR3 DNA reads TGTGCCAGCAGTGACACTCAATCGAGATACTACGAGCAGTACTTC.